This TCR beta chain comes out of a study of blood T cells in healthy people across ages (dated by TCRdb to the mid-2010s). About the study as a whole: In model experiments, roughly one uniquely barcoded TCR beta cDNA molecule per two T cells was captured by template switching. Age-related changes in TCR beta repertoire diversity were measured in the study by deep sequencing normalized with unique cDNA molecular identifiers. The donors were divided into four age groups: young (average about 15 years), middle-aged (approximately 39), aged (about 61) and long-lived (roughly 82). To avoid experimental bias, donors of different ages were randomly spread across the sequencing lanes. Two additional independent replicas of 1 million unique cDNA reads from the same blood draw were analyzed for two donors (one aged 18 to 29 and one aged 80 or older).

The germline ends are 7 bases apart after V is trimmed by 2 bases and J by 5 bases. The germline V gene (reference sequence) gives CDR1 as SEHNR and CDR2 as FQNEAQ. CDR3 length: 13 amino acids, cysteine to phenylalanine. Only the CDR3 DNA is retained, 39 bases long and in frame from the first base. The donors were some 39 Caucasian individuals from Russia, aged 6 to 90 years, who were systemically healthy. Each donor gave about 9.2 milliliters of peripheral blood, drawn into EDTA-treated Vacutainer tubes. Ficoll-Paque density-gradient centrifugation was used to isolate PBMCs, with at least 6.5 million per sample. Total RNA, at least 5.5 micrograms per sample, was extracted from PBMCs with Trizol reagent. For every donor, flow cytometry on a PBMC aliquot measured the percentage of naive CD45RAhigh/CD27high T cells. With respect to this clonotype: Its antigen is unknown. No base quality values were provided; no much bigger clone lies one nucleotide off.

The library was prepared using 5' RACE. The sequencer was an Illumina HiSeq 2500. A second PCR of roughly 7 to 11 cycles was performed with a sample-barcoded 5' primer and a J-beta primer mix. A unique molecular identifier was introduced onto each TCR beta cDNA molecule by a template-switch 5' adaptor carrying 12 random nucleotides. Each sample yielded at least 2.5 million CDR3-containing paired-end reads. The Mint cDNA synthesis kit, primed by a TRBC-specific oligonucleotide, was used to synthesize first-strand cDNA from all RNA. Following uracil-DNA glycosylase treatment, all cDNA underwent a first 18-cycle PCR with the universal primers M1SS and BC2_uni_R. Processing in the source paper ran as follows. For normalization, 1 million high-quality reads, each with a distinct molecular identifier, were randomly selected from each sample. Instead of being binned into consensus sequences, reads that shared molecular identifiers were thrown out. MiTCR, run with a Q25 quality threshold and the strictest error-elimination algorithm, handled CDR3 identification, clonotype clustering and error correction. Lower-bound total TCR beta diversity was estimated with a nonparametric unseen species model using Euler transformation. In TCRdb, the public reads were trimmed at Q25 with fastp and aligned with MiXCR, with productive beta chains retained. Here each entry gathers all rows of one CDR3 protein and keeps the most common genes and DNA. The V and J calls and clone size come from TCRdb's table, not from the authors' own analysis. The sample has about 1.5 million distinct CDR3 sequences on record, 35% to 45% of them singletons. The ten largest clones capture 4% of the sample.

Broader findings and caveats from the paper: Observed TCR beta diversity per million T cells fell roughly linearly with age, and a significant reduction was already apparent by age roughly 40. Compared with the aged group, the long-lived group had more naive CD4+ T cells, fewer expanded clones and increased TCR diversity, suggesting age selection. Estimates of total diversity from one million sequenced T cells were regarded as lower bounds and underestimates. Because the CMV infection status of the donors was unknown, age-related changes in expanded clonotypes may potentially have been confounded. A strong correlation was found between observed TCR beta diversity and the percentage of naive T cells measured by flow cytometry. Conclusive comparison of naive and antigen-experienced compartments was prevented by the profiling of bulk unsorted PBMCs.

This receptor chain uses TRBV7-9 and TRBJ2-1; no D gene is confidently identified. The sample was blood. The TCR sequence derives from a woman aged 18 to 35 in good health. The nucleotides read TGTGCCAGCAGCTTAACACTGGACAATGAGCAGTTCTTC. This sequence encodes CASSLTLDNEQFF.